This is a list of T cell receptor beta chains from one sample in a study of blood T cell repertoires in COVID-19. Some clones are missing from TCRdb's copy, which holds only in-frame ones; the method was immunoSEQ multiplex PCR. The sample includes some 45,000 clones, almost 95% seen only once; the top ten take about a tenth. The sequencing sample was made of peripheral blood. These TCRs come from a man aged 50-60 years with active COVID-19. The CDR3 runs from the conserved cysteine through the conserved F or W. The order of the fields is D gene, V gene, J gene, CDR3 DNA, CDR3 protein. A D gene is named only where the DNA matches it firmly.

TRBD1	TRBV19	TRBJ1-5	TGTGCCAGTAGTACACGAGGGGGCACGGAGCCCCAGCATTTT	CASSTRGGTEPQHF
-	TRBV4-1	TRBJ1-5	TGCGCCAGCAGCCAAGAAGCACAGGGTCAGCCCCAGCATTTT	CASSQEAQGQPQHF
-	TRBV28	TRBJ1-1	TGTGCCAGCACAAGGGGGGGTGTAGGCACTGAAGCTTTCTTT	CASTRGGVGTEAFF
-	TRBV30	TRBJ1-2	TGTGCCTGGAGCCTCGGGGGGCGAGTTTTAATAGGCGGCTACACCTTC	CAWSLGGRVLIGGYTF
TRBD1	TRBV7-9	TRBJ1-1	TGTGCCAGCACCCCGATAACCCTCAGGGGGTCCACTGAAGCTTTCTTT	CASTPITLRGSTEAFF
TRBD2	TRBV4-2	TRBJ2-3	TGTGCCAGCAGCCCCGCCGGGGGGGGACTAGCGGGAGTGACAGATACGCAGTATTTT	CASSPAGGGLAGVTDTQYF
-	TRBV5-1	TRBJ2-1	TGCGCCAGCAGCTTGGACACTGAGCAGTTCTTC	CASSLDTEQFF
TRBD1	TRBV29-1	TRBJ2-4	TGCAGCTTCGACAGGGGGGGAAACATTCAGTACTTC	CSFDRGGNIQYF
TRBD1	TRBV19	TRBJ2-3	TGTGCCAGTAGTGTGACAGGGTCAGATACGCAGTATTTT	CASSVTGSDTQYF
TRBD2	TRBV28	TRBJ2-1	TGTGCCAGCAGTTTCCCGGGGGGAGCAGCCTACAATGAGCAGTTCTTC	CASSFPGGAAYNEQFF
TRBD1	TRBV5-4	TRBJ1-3	TGTGCCAGCAGCTTAACAGGGGTCGGTGGAAACACCATATATTTT	CASSLTGVGGNTIYF